This entry lists 7 T cell receptor beta chains sequenced from one sample in a study of cytomegalovirus exposure and HLA in healthy donors. Repertoires were generated with immunoSEQ multiplex PCR, while TCRdb's copy carries only in-frame clones and drops some. The repertoire consists of about 220,000 clones, with 70% to 90% occurring once and the leading ten covering around 3%. Sequenced input: PBMCs. Source of these receptors: a woman aged 18-29 years in good health and CMV-seronegative.

V and J are TRBV6-1 and TRBJ2-7; 8 bases match TRBD1. The CDR3 consists of 12 residues. Germline V gene sequence: CDR1 MNHNS, CDR2 SASEGT. The ends lost 8 bases at V and 2 bases at J; junction bases unmatched: 2. CDR3 in amino acids: CASDRGAYEQYF. CDR3 coding DNA: TGTGCCAGCGACAGGGGAGCCTACGAGCAGTACTTC.

V and J are TRBV11-2 and TRBJ2-2; possible D gene TRBD2, 7 bases. There are 15 residues in the CDR3. V lost 5 bases to trimming and J lost 2 bases, with 12 bases between them. CDR1 is SGHAT and CDR2 is FQNNGV in the germline V gene. CDR3 sequence: CASSHREGNTGELFF. Here the CDR3 DNA reads TGTGCCAGCAGCCACAGGGAGGGTAACACCGGGGAGCTGTTTTTT.

The genes are TRBV29-1 and TRBJ1-1; 7 nucleotides line up with TRBD1. This CDR3 comprises 11 residues. The V gene's germline CDR1 is SQVTM and CDR2 ANQGSEA. CDR3 nucleotide sequence: TGCAGTGCCCAGGGGGATGGTGAAGCTTTCTTT. Amino acids: CSAQGDGEAFF.

The chain joins TRBV4-1 to TRBJ2-5; maybe TRBD2 (5 bases). CDR3 length: 15 residues. Germline CDR1 MGHRA, CDR2 YSYEKL. Trimming pared 0 bases from V and 7 bases from J, leaving 15 bases between. The CDR3 region has the DNA TGCGCCAGCAGCCAAGATTTACTAGTTACAGCGACCCAGTACTTC. It yields the protein CASSQDLLVTATQYF.

The chain carries TRBV7-9 and TRBJ1-4; TRBD1 aligns across 10 bases. The V gene end was trimmed by 5 bases and the J gene end by 8 bases; junction bases not matched to a gene: 8. This CDR3 spans 15 amino acids. CDR1 is SEHNR, CDR2 FQNEAQ, per germline (reference sequence). CDR3 nucleotide sequence: TGTGCCAGCAGCGCGCGCGGGACAGGGGACGAAAAACTGTTTTTT. Translating it yields CASSARGTGDEKLFF.

The table lists this clone with a few counts. CDR3: CASSAGEGGYTF. For the CDR3, the DNA is TGTGCCAGCTCTGCCGGAGAGGGTGGCTACACCTTC. The chain links TRBV18 to TRBJ1-2; D remains ambiguous. Germline CDR1 and CDR2: KGHSH and LQKENI. The CDR3 is made up of 12 amino acids. The V end was cut by 6 bases, the J end by 7 bases, with 12 bases between.

The chain carries TRBV4-1 and TRBJ2-5; TRBD2 aligns across 7 bases. There are 16 residues in the CDR3. Germline lookup yields CDR1 MGHRA and CDR2 YSYEKL. With V trimmed by 1 base and J by 5 bases, 10 bases remained unmatched. The CDR3 region has the DNA TGCGCCAGCAGCCAAGTTGGCCGGGAGGTGGGGGAGACCCAGTACTTC. Amino acid sequence: CASSQVGREVGETQYF.